Reported below is one TCR beta chain. Its specific antigen is unknown. No base-level quality is on record; no much larger clone is a single base apart. The listed sequencing device is Illumina NovaSeq 6000. TCR cDNA was synthesized by 5'RACE template switching, which introduced a universal primer site and unique molecular identifiers. Priming for cDNA synthesis came from both the TCR alpha and TCR beta constant segments. Library amplification involved two PCR steps, and the second step added sample barcodes and sequencing adapters. Sequencing of the libraries was done on either Illumina HiSeq 2500 (2x100 bp) or NovaSeq (2x150 bp). Regarding the original processing steps: Demultiplexing of reads and collapsing into UMI consensus sequences were performed with MIGEC, and V(D)J alignment was carried out with MiXCR. Clonotypes responding to the vaccine were identified with edgeR on replicate PBMC samples, with the criteria of FDR below 0.01 and a log2 fold change above 5 up to day 15. CD4 or CD8 identity was assigned to each bulk clonotype according to whether the clonotype was present at higher abundance in the sequenced CD4 repertoire or the sequenced CD8 repertoire. The public reads were run again by TCRdb, first through fastp at Q25 and then through MiXCR, and only productive beta chains were kept. Records with the same CDR3 protein are collapsed into one entry carrying the most frequent genes and DNA. The V and J calls here are based on TCRdb, not the publication. In this sample the table shows about 170,000 distinct CDR3 sequences, approximately 10% of which occur a single time. The ten largest clones add up to around 34% of the sample.

The meaning of the sample's treatment or condition label: live attenuated yellow fever vaccine strain. PBMCs were isolated from peripheral blood using a standard Ficoll-Paque protocol. CD4 and CD8 T-cell fractions were isolated with Dynabeads CD4 and CD8 positive selection kits. TriZol was used to extract RNA from bulk PBMCs, CD4 and CD8 fractions, and dextramer-positive and dextramer-negative fractions. The entry originates in a study of T cells after yellow fever vaccination (dated by TCRdb to between 2018 and 2021). The study in broad terms: Libraries from fractions with low cell numbers were prepared with the SMART-Seq v4 Ultra Low Input RNA kit. To track T-cell clones before and after primary and booster YFV17D yellow fever vaccination, bulk TCR alpha and beta repertoires were sequenced longitudinally. Blood samples were taken at several timepoints before and after primary and secondary immunization, and bulk PBMC replicates and cell subsets were isolated. Two healthy male donors, one aged 18 to 30 and one aged 30 to 40 years, were included in the cohort. The research as a whole found: Only a couple of donors were included in the study, so the extent to which the findings can be generalized is limited. The secondary T-cell response was found to be weaker but faster than the primary response, with a peak reached on day 5 rather than on day 15. Computational filtering was required because FACS-sorted repertoires could contain abundant contaminating clonotypes from the bulk population. A small share of clonotypes was detected in both CD4 and CD8 compartments, with the overlap likely arising from convergent recombination. Most clones expanded after primary vaccination (almost 97% of CD4 and roughly 90% of CD8) were re-detected after the booster, suggesting that broad memory maintenance occurred.

The CDR3 holds 14 amino acids from the cysteine to the phenylalanine. The entry retains the CDR3 DNA only, 42 bases that are in frame from base 1. The germline V gene specifies LGHNA as CDR1 and YSLEER as CDR2. V loses 1 base, J loses 3 bases, and the germline ends lie 6 bases apart. The source of this sequence is a man between 18 and 35 years old who received the YFV17D yellow fever vaccine. The source material was CD8+ T cells sorted from PBMCs, sampled 15 days after the yellow fever booster vaccination. This sequence uses TRBV4-3 and TRBJ2-2; TRBD2 could be the D gene, as 6 bases match. The nucleotide sequence is given as TGCGCCAGCAGCCAAGCGGGGGACACCGGGGAGCTGTTTTTT. This is translated as CASSQAGDTGELFF.